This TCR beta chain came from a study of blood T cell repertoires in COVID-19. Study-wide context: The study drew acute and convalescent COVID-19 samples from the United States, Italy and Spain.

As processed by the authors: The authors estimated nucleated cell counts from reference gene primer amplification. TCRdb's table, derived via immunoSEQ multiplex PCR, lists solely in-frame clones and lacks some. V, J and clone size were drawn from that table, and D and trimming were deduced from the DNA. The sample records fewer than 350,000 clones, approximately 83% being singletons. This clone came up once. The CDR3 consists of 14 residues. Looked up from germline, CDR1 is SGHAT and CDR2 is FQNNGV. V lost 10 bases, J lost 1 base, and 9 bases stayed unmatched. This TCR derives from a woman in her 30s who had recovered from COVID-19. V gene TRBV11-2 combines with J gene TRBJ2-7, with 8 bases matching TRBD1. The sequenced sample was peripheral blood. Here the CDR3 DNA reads TGTGCCAATTCCCGGGACAGGCTATCCTACGAGCAGTACTTC. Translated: CANSRDRLSYEQYF.